The T cell receptor beta chain under discussion was sequenced for a study of shared clonotypes between healthy human individuals (dated by TCRdb to about 2020). In the study overall: A couple of women and a few men aged 18 to 49 years were included in the cohort. For each donor, three plates each were used for CD4 naive and CD4 memory, two plates were used for CD8 naive, and one plate was used for CD8 memory. To estimate repertoire size and how much clonotypes are shared between individuals, the study performed deep sequencing of blood TCR repertoires from about five healthy adults. To increase sequencing depth and limit assay-specific biases, TCR repertoire library preparation and sequencing were carried out by different laboratories using diverse techniques. Between about 0.9 and 10 billion PBMCs per donor were obtained by leukapheresis. Here is what the overall study found, with its caveats: Even with the large sequencing depth, rarefaction of the sorted-subset datasets indicated that sequencing was incomplete. Across several donors, roughly 5.4% of naive CD4, approximately 3.6% of naive CD8, 2.3% of memory CD4, and roughly 0.4% of memory CD8 clonotypes were shared. Sampling was limited to blood, and TCR repertoires in tissue likely differ from TCR repertoires in blood. Estimated clonotype richness was generally larger for naive than for memory subsets. Pairwise subsampling led to the expectation that sequencing depth would affect the degree of clonotype sharing among donors. Because the study included only a small number of donors, the genetic and exposure-history diversity represented was limited. Compared with non-shared clonotypes, the clonotypes found in all four sorted-subset donors had higher generation probabilities.

CD8 naive samples were obtained by positive selection for CCR7 among CD45RO-negative cells, yielding a CD45RA+CCR7+ population from which TemRA cells were excluded. Donors were healthy HIV-negative adults with no recently reported acute infections or vaccinations. Every donor was a Caucasian adult residing in Nashville, Tennessee, USA. After blood collection by leukapheresis, PBMCs were isolated using Ficoll-Histopaque density gradient centrifugation and then cryopreserved in the vapor phase of liquid nitrogen. Analytical flow cytometry was used to check the purity and quantity of every magnetically sorted T cell population. Genomic DNA was isolated from each sorted fraction and quantified by UV absorbance on a Nanodrop 2000c. As for this clone: Its antigen specificity is not known. No base quality information exists; no much larger clone differs at one position.

TCR CDR3 regions were amplified from genomic DNA by multiplex PCR using the deep immunoSEQ assay. Genomic DNA extracted from each cell subset was distributed evenly over all wells of several immunoSEQ 96-well plates, and each plate served as one replicate. Each replicate PCR for sorted subsets received 150 to 250 ng genomic DNA, equal to about 30,000 T cell genomes. The purified libraries were quantified using a Qubit 3.0 fluorometer, sized with a Bioanalyzer 2100, and then quantified again using the KAPA Library Quantification kit. Each immunoSEQ 96-well plate was sequenced on its own single-read 150-cycle Illumina NextSeq 550 flow cell. On the authors' methods: Because the immunoSEQ output held only junctional sequences and lacked quality scores, the filtering could not match the filtering applied to full-length reads. Sequences were annotated with PyIR, a Python wrapper for IgBLAST v1.9, using IMGT germline references to assign V/J genes and CDR3. Any read was removed if the V/J assignment was weak (E-value above 1e-6), the CDR3 was missing, or the read contained stop codons, out-of-frame junctions, or ambiguous translated residues. V3J clonotypes were defined as sequences sharing the same inferred V gene, J gene, and CDR3 amino acid sequence. The percentage overlap between two repertoires was calculated by dividing the number of shared unique clonotypes by the size of the smaller repertoire. Three approaches were used to assess repertoire richness: RTK rarefaction, the Chao1 estimator, and Recon v2.1 estimates of unobserved clonotypes. For all TCRbeta clonotypes obtained by the gDNA method from a handful of donors, generation probabilities were computed with OLGA. TCRdb mirrors the immuneACCESS table, restricted to in-frame sequences. Some clones are absent from its copies; in checked studies, under half trace to an unresolved V gene, and the reason for the others is unknown. V and J calls plus clone size are reproduced from that table; the DNA served to infer D and trimming. In this sample the table shows around 2,000,000 clones, about 95% of which occur a single time. The ten largest clones represent around 1.1% of the sample.

The sequenced sample consisted of naive CD8+ T cells sorted from blood. The cell subset or site label, as the study defines it: CD45RA+CCR7+. This receptor was obtained from a man younger than 30 in good health.

The DNA is TGCGCCAGCAGCCAGGGGACTAGCGGGAAAGTTTACAATGAGCAGTTCTTC. It translates as CASSQGTSGKVYNEQFF. The rearranged chain carries TRBV4-3 and TRBJ2-1, with 13 bases in between that match TRBD2. Including the terminal cysteine and phenylalanine, the CDR3 comprises 17 residues. The entry retains the CDR3 DNA only, 51 bases that are in frame from base 1. For this chain, trimming is 3 bases at the V end and 4 bases at the J end, and the number of junction bases without a gene match is 6. Based on the germline V gene, the CDR1 and CDR2 sequences are LGHNA and YSLEER.